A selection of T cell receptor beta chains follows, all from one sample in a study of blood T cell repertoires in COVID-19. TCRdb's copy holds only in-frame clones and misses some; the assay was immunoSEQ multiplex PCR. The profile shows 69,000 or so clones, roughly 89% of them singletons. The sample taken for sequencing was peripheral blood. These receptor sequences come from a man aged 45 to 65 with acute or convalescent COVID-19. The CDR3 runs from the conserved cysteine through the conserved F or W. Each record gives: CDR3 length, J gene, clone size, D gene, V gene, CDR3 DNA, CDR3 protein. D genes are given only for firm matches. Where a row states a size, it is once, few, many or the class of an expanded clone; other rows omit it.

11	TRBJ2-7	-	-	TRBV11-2	TGTGCCAGCAGCTCGGGCTACGAGCAGTACTTC	CASSSGYEQYF
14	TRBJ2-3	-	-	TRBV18	TGTGCCAGCTCACCGGATGAAGGCAGGGATACGCAGTATTTT	CASSPDEGRDTQYF
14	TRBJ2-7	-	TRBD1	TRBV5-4	TGTGCCAGCAGCTTGGGGACAGGGCCCTACGAGCAGTACTTC	CASSLGTGPYEQYF
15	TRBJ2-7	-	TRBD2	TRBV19	TGTGCCAGTAGGGCGGGACTAGCGGGAGCCTACGAGCAGTACTTC	CASRAGLAGAYEQYF
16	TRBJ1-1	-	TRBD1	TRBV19	TGTGCCAGTCGCCCGCGGACAGGCGCCTCGAACACTGAAGCTTTCTTT	CASRPRTGASNTEAFF
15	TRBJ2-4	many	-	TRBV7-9	TGTGCCAGCAGCTTACCAGGTTCGGACAAAAACATTCAGTACTTC	CASSLPGSDKNIQYF
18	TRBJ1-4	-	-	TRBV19	TGTGCCAGTAGTAAATTTGGGGCGGCAGTGGCAACTAATGAAAAACTGTTTTTT	CASSKFGAAVATNEKLFF
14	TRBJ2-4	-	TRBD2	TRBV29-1	TGCAGCGTTCGGGCGGGAGGAGGGAAAAACATTCAGTACTTC	CSVRAGGGKNIQYF
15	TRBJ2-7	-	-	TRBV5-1	TGCGCCAGCAGCTTGGCCGCGTCTAGCGCTCGAGAGCAGTACTTC	CASSLAASSAREQYF
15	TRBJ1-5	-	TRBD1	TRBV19	TGTGCCAGTAGTGGGGACAGTGGAAACAATCAGCCCCAGCATTTT	CASSGDSGNNQPQHF
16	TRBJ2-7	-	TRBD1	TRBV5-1	TGCGCCAGCAGCTTGGGGAACAGGGGGTCCACCTACGAGCAGTACTTC	CASSLGNRGSTYEQYF
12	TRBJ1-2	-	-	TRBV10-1	TGCGCCAGCAGAGAAGGGACACTCGGCTACACCTTC	CASREGTLGYTF
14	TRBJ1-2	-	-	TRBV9	TGTGCCAGCAGCGGACCCTCGGGAGCCTATGGCTACACCTTC	CASSGPSGAYGYTF
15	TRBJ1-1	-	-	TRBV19	TGTGCCAGTAGTTCAACCCCGCAGGGTAACACTGAAGCTTTCTTT	CASSSTPQGNTEAFF
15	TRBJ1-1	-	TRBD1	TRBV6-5	TGTGCCAGCAGTTACCCGGGACAGGGGTACACTGAAGCTTTCTTT	CASSYPGQGYTEAFF
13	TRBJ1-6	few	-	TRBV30	TGTGCCTGGAGTGAGGGAGGGGCTTCACCCCTCCACTTT	CAWSEGGASPLHF
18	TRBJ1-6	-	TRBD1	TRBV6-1	TGTGCCAGCAGTGCTCCCTCCGGGACAGTCCCCTATAATTCACCCCTCCACTTT	CASSAPSGTVPYNSPLHF
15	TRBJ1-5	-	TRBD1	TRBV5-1	TGCGCCAGCAGCCGGGAAGGACAGGGAGGTCAGCCCCAGCATTTT	CASSREGQGGQPQHF
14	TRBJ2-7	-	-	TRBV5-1	TGCGCCAGCAGCTTGGCAGGCAGCTCCTACGAGCAGTACTTC	CASSLAGSSYEQYF
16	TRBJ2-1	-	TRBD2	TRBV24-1	TGTGCCACCAGCTCCAGAGGGGCGGGAGAAAGGGATGAGCAGTTCTTC	CATSSRGAGERDEQFF
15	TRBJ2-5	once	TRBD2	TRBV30	TGTGCCTGGAGCGATAGCGGGAGGGGGCAAGAGACCCAGTACTTC	CAWSDSGRGQETQYF
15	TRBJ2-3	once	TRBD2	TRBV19	TGTGCCAGTGGGGGACTAGCGGCTAGCACAGATACGCAGTATTTT	CASGGLAASTDTQYF
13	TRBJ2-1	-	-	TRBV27	TGTGCCAGCAGTCCCTCGCGGTACAATGAGCAGTTCTTC	CASSPSRYNEQFF